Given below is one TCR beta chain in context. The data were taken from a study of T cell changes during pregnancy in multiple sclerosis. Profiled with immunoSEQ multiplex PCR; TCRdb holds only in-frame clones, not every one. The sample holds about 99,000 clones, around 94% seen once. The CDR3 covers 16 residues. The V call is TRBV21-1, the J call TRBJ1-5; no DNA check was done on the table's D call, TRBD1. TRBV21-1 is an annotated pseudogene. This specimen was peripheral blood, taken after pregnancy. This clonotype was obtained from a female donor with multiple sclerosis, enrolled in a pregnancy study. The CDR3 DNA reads TGTGCCAGCAGCAATGGGACAGGGGCGCGAAATCAGCCCCAGCATTTT. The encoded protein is CASSNGTGARNQPQHF.